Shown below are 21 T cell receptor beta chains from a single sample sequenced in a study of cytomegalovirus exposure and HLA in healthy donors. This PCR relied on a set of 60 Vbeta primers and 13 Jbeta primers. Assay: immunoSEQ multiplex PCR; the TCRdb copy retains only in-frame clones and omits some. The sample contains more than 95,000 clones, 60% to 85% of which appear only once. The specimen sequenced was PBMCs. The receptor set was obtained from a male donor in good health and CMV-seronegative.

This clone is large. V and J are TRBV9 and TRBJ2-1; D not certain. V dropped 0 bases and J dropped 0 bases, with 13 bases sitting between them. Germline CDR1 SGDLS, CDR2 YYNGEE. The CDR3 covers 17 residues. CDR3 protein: CASSVAPTQDSYNEQFF. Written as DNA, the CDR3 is TGTGCCAGCAGCGTAGCACCGACGCAGGACTCCTACAATGAGCAGTTCTTC.

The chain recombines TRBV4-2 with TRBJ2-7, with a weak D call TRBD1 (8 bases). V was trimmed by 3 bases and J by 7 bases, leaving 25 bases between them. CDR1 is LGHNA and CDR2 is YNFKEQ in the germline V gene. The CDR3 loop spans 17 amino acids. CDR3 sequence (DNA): TGTGCCAGCAGCCAGAGGGGGGGGACAGGTCCAGGGGGGGAGCAGTACTTC. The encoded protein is CASSQRGGTGPGGEQYF.

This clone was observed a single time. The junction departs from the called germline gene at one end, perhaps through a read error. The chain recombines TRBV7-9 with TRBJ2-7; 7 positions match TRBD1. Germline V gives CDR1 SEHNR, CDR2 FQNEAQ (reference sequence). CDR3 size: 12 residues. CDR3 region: CSSSRDRYEQYF. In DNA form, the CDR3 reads TGTTCCAGCAGCCGGGACAGATACGAGCAGTACTTC.

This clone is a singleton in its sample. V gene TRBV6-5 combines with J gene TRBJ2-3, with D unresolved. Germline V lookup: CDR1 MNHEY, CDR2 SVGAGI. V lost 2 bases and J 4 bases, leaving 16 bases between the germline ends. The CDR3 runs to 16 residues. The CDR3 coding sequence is TGTGCCAGCAGTTACACCCGGTTGAGGCCTGCAGATACGCAGTATTTT. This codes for CASSYTRLRPADTQYF.

The CDR3 region has the DNA TGTGCCAGCAGCCCGGGACAGGGGAATGGAAACACCATATATTTT. Protein product: CASSPGQGNGNTIYF. The V call is TRBV11-3, the J call TRBJ1-3; 10 bases are shared with TRBD1. V shed 5 bases, J shed 3 bases, and the junction held 4 bases outside the gene matches. The CDR3 is 15 amino acids. CDR1 is SGHNT and CDR2 is YENEEA in the germline V gene. Full variable domain (remainder filled in from reference TRBV11-3 and TRBJ1-3): EAGVVQSPRYKIIEKKQPVAFWCNPISGHNTLYWYLQNLGQGPELLIRYENEEAVDDSQLPKDRFSAERLKGVDSTLKIQPAELGDSAVYLCASSPGQGNGNTIYFGEGSWLTVV.

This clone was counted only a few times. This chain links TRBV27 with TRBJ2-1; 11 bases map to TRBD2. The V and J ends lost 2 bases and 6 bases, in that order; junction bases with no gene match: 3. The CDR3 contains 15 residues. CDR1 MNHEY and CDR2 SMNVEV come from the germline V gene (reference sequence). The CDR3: CASSLLAGGANEQFF. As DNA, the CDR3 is TGTGCCAGCAGTTTACTAGCGGGAGGTGCCAATGAGCAGTTCTTC.

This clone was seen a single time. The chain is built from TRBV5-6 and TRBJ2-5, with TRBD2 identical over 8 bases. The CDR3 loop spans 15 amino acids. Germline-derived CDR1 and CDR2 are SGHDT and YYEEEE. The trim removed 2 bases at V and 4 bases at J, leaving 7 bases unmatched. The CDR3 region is CASSFALAGRETQYF. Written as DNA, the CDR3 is TGTGCCAGCAGCTTCGCGCTAGCGGGTCGAGAGACCCAGTACTTC.

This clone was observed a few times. CDR3 sequence (DNA): TGTGCCAGCAGCTTTTCAGTCAATCAGCCCCAGCATTTT. The encoded protein is CASSFSVNQPQHF. The chain recombines TRBV7-2 with TRBJ1-5; no clear D gene. Germline loops: CDR1 SGHTA, CDR2 FQGNSA. Trimming pared 3 bases from V and 3 bases from J, leaving 6 bases between. The CDR3 is made up of 13 amino acids.

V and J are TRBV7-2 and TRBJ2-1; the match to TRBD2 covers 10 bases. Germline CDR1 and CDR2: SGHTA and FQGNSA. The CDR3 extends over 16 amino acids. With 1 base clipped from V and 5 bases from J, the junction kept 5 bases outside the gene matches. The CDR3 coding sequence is TGTGCCAGCAGCTTAGTGTGGCTAGCGGGAGACAATGAGCAGTTCTTC. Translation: CASSLVWLAGDNEQFF.

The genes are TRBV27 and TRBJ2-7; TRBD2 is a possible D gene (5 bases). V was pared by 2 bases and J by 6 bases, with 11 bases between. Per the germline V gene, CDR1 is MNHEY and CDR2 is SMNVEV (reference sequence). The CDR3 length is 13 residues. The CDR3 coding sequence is TGTGCCAGCAGTTTACGGGAAGGCGGCGAGCAGTACTTC. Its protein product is CASSLREGGEQYF.

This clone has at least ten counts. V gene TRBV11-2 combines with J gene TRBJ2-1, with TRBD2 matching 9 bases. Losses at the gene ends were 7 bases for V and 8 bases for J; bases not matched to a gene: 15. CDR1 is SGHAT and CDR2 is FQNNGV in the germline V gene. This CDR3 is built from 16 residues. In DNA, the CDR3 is TGTGCCAGCACCCCCCGGCGGCTAGCGGGACCCCATGAGCAGTTCTTC. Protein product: CASTPRRLAGPHEQFF.

This CDR3 is CASSFQFPTGELFF. The CDR3 region has the DNA TGTGCCAGCAGCTTTCAGTTCCCAACCGGGGAGCTGTTTTTT. The rearrangement uses TRBV7-9 and TRBJ2-2; no firm D call. Germline V CDR1 and CDR2: SEHNR, FQNEAQ (reference sequence). Trimming stripped 3 bases from V and 5 bases from J, with 10 bases between. This CDR3 has 14 residues.

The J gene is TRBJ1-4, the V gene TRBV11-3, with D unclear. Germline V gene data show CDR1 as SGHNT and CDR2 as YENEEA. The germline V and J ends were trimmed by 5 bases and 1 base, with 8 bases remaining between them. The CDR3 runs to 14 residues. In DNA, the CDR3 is TGTGCCAGCAGCCTCCCGGGAACTAATGAAAAACTGTTTTTT. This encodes CASSLPGTNEKLFF. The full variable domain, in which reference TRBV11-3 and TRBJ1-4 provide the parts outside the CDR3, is EAGVVQSPRYKIIEKKQPVAFWCNPISGHNTLYWYLQNLGQGPELLIRYENEEAVDDSQLPKDRFSAERLKGVDSTLKIQPAELGDSAVYLCASSLPGTNEKLFFGSGTQLSVL.

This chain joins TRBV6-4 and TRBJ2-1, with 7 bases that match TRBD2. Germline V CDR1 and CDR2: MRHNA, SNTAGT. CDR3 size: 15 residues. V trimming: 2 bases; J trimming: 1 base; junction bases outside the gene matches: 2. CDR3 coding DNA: TGTGCCAGCAGTGACGGCGGGAGTTCCTACAATGAGCAGTTCTTC. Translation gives CASSDGGSSYNEQFF.

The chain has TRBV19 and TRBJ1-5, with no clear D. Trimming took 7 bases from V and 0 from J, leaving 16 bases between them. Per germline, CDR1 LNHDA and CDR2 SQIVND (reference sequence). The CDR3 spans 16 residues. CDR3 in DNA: TGTGCCAGTACCCTCTGGCCGTCCGCTAGCAATCAGCCCCAGCATTTT. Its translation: CASTLWPSASNQPQHF. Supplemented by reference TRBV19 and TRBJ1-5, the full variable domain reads DGGITQSPKYLFRKEGQNVTLSCEQNLNHDAMYWYRQDPGQGLRLIYYSQIVNDFQKGDIAEGYSVSREKKESFPLTVTSAQKNPTAFYLCASTLWPSASNQPQHFGDGTRLSIL.

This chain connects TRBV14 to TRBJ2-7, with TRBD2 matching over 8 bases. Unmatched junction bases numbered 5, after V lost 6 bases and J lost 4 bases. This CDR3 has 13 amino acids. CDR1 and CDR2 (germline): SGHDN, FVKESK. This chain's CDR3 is CASSSLAEYEQYF. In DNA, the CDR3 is TGTGCCAGCAGTTCACTAGCGGAGTACGAGCAGTACTTC.

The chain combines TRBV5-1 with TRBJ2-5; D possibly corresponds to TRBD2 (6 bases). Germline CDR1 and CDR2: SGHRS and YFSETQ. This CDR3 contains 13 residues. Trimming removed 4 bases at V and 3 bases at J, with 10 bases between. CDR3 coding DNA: TGCGCCAGCAGCCGGATAGCGGAAGAGACCCAGTACTTC. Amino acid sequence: CASSRIAEETQYF.

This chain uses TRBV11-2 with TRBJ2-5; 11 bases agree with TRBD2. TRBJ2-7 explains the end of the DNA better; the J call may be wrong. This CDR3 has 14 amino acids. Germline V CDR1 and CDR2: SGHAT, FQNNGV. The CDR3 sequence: CASSAGLAGYEQYF. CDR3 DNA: TGTGCCAGCAGCGCCGGACTAGCGGGTTACGAGCAGTACTTC.

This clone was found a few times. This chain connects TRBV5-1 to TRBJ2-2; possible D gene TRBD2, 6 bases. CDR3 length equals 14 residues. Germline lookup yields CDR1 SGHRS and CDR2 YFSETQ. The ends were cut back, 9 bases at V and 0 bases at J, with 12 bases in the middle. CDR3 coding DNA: TGCGCCACCTCGGGACTGACGAACACCGGGGAGCTGTTTTTT. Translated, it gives CATSGLTNTGELFF.

The CDR3 nucleotides are TGTGCCAGCAGCTTAAAAGCGCACGGCGGGCATGAGCAGTTCTTC. Translation: CASSLKAHGGHEQFF. The chain couples TRBV13 to TRBJ2-1; D is perhaps TRBD2 (5 bases). This CDR3 is built from 15 residues. CDR1 and CDR2 (germline): PRHDT, FYEKMQ (reference sequence). V was clipped by 2 bases and J by 8 bases, with 16 bases between them. The full variable domain, with the rest looked up from reference TRBV13 and TRBJ2-1, is AAGVIQSPRHLIKEKRETATLKCYPIPRHDTVYWYQQGPGQDPQFLISFYEKMQSDKGSIPDRFSAQQFSDYHSELNMSSLELGDSALYFCASSLKAHGGHEQFFGPGTRLTVL.

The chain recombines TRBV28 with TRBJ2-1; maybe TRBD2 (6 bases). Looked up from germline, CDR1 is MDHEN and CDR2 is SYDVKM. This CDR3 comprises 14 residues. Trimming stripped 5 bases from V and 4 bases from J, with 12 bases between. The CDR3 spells CASSPLAGYNEQFF. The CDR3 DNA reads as TGTGCCAGCAGTCCCCTCGCGGGGTACAATGAGCAGTTCTTC.